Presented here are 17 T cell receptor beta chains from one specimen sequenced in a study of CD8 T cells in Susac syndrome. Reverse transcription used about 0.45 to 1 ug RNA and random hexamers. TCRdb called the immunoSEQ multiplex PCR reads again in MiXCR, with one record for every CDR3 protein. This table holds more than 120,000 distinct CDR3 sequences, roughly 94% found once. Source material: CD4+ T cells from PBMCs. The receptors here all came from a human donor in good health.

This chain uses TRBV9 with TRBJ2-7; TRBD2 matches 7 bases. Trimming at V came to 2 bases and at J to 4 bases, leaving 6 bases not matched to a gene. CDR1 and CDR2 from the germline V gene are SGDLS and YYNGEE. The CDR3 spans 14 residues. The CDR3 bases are TGTGCCAGCAGCGTCGCGGGAGCCTCTTACGAGCAGTACTTC. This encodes CASSVAGASYEQYF.

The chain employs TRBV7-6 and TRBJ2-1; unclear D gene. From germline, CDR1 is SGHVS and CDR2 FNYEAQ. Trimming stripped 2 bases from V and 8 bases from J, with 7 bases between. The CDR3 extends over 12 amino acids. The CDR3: CASSLWRDEQFF. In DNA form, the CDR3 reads TGTGCCAGCAGCTTATGGCGCGATGAGCAGTTCTTC. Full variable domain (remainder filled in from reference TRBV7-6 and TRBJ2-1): GAGVSQSPRYKVTKRGQDVALRCDPISGHVSLYWYRQALGQGPEFLTYFNYEAQQDKSGLPNDRFSAERPEGSISTLTIQRTEQRDSAMYRCASSLWRDEQFFGPGTRLTVL.

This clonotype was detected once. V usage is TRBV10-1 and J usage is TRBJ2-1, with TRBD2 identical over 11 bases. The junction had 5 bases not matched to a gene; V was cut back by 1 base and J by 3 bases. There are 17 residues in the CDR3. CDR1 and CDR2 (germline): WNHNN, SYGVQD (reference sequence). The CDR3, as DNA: TGCGCCAGCAGTGAGTACGGGACTAGCGGACTCTACAATGAGCAGTTCTTC. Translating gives CASSEYGTSGLYNEQFF.

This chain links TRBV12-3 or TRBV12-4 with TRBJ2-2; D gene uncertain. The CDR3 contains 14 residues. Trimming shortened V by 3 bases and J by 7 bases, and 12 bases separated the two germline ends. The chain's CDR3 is CASSFPLASGELFF. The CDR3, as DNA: TGTGCCAGCAGTTTCCCCCTGGCGAGCGGGGAGCTGTTTTTT.

The CDR3 sequence: CASSPLGQGYMNTEAFF. Written as DNA, the CDR3 is TGTGCCAGCTCACCATTGGGACAGGGCTATATGAACACTGAAGCTTTCTTT. The V and J genes are TRBV18 and TRBJ1-1, with 9 positions matching TRBD1. CDR1 is KGHSH and CDR2 is LQKENI in the germline V gene. The length of the CDR3 is 17 residues. Losses at the gene ends were 2 bases for V and 0 bases for J; bases not matched to a gene: 7.

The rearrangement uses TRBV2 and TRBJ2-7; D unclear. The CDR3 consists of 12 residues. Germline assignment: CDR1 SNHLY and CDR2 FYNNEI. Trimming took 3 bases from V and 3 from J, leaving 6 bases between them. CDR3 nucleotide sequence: TGTGCCAGCAGTGATAAGTTCTACGAGCAGTACTTC. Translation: CASSDKFYEQYF.

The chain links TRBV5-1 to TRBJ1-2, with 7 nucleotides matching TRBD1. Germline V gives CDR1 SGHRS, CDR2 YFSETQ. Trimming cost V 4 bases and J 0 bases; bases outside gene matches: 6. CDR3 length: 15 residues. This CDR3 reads CASSLRQGPNYGYTF. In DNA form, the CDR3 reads TGCGCCAGCAGCCTCAGACAGGGCCCTAACTATGGCTACACCTTC.

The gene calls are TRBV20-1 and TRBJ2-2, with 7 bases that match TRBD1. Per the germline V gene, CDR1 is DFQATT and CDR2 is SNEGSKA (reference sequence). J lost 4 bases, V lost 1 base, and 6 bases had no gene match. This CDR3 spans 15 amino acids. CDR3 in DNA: TGCAGTGCTAGAGCGGGACAGCATCCCACCGGGGAGCTGTTTTTT. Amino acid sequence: CSARAGQHPTGELFF.

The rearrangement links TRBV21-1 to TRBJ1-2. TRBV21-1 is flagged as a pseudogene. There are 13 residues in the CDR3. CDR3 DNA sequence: TGTGCCAGCAGCAAAGGAACACTCATTGGCTACACCTTC. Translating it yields CASSKGTLIGYTF.

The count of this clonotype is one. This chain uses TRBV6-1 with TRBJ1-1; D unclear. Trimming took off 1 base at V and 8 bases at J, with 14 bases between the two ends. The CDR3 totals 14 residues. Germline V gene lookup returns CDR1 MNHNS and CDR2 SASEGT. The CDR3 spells CASSEVTGPQEAFF. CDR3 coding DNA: TGTGCCAGCAGTGAAGTTACGGGCCCCCAAGAAGCTTTCTTT.

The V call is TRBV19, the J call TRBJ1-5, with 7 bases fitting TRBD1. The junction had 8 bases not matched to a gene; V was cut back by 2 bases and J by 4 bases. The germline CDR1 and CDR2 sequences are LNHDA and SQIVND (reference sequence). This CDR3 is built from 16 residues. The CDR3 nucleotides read TGTGCCAGTAGTATATTATTATCCAGGGGGAATCAGCCCCAGCATTTT. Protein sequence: CASSILLSRGNQPQHF.

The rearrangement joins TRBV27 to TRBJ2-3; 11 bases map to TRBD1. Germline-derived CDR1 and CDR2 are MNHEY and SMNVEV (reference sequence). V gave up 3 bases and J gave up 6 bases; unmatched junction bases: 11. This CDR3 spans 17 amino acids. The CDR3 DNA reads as TGTGCCAGCAGTTTTCGGACAGGGGGCGATCTTCCCGATACGCAGTATTTT. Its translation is CASSFRTGGDLPDTQYF.

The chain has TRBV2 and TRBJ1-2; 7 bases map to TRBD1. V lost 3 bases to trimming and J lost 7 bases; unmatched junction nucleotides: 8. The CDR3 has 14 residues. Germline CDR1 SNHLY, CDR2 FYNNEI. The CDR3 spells CASSEQGVTGGYTF. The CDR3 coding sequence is TGTGCCAGCAGTGAGCAGGGGGTTACAGGTGGCTACACCTTC.

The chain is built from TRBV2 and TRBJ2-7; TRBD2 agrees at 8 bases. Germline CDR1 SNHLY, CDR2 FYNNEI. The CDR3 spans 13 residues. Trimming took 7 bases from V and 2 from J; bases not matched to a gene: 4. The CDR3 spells CASKREWAYEQYF. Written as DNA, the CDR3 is TGTGCCAGCAAGCGGGAGTGGGCCTACGAGCAGTACTTC.

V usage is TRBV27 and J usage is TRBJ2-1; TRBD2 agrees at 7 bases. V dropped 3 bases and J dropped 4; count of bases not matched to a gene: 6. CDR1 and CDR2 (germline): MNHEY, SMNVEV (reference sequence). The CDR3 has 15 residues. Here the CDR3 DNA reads TGTGCCAGCAGTTTCCGCGGGAGAGGGTACAATGAGCAGTTCTTC. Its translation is CASSFRGRGYNEQFF.

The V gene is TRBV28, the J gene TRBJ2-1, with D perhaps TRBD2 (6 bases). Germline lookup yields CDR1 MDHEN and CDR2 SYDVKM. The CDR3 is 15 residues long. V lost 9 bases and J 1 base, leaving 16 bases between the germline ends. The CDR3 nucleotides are TGTGCCAGTTGCGAAGGAGGAGGGTCCTACAATGAGCAGTTCTTC. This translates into CASCEGGGSYNEQFF.

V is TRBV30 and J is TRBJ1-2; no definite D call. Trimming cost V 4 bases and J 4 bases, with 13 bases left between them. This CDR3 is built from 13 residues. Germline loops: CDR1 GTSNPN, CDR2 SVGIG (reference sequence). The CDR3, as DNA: TGTGCCTGGACCTCTAATCGGTTCTATGGCTACACCTTC. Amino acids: CAWTSNRFYGYTF.